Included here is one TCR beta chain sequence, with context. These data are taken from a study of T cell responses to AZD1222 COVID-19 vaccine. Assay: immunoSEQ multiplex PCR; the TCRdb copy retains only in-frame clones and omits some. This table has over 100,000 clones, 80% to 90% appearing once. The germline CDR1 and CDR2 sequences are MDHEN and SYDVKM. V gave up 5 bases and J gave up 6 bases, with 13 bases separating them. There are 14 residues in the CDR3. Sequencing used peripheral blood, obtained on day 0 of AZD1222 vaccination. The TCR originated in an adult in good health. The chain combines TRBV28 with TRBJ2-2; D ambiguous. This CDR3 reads CASSPTRPAGELFF. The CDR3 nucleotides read TGTGCCAGCAGTCCGACACGGCCGGCCGGGGAGCTGTTTTTT. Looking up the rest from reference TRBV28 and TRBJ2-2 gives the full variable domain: DVKVTQSSRYLVKRTGEKVFLECVQDMDHENMFWYRQDPGLGLRLIYFSYDVKMKEKGDIPEGYSVSREKKERFSLILESASTNQTSMYLCASSPTRPAGELFFGEGSRLTVL.